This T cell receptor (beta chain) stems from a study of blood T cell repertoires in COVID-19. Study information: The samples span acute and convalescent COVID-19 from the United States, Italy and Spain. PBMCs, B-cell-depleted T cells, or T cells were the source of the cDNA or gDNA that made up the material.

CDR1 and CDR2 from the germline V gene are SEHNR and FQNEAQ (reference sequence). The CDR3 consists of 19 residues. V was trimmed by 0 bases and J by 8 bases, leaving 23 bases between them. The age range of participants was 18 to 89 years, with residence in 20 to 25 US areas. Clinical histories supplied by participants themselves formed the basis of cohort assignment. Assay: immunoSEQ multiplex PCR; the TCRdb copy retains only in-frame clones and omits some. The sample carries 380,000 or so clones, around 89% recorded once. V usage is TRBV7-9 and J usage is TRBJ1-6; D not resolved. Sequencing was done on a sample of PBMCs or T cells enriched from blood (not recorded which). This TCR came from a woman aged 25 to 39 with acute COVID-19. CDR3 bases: TGTGCCAGCAGCTTAGCGCTGACATTGTCCTCGAAAGCCCATTCACCCCTCCACTTT. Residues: CASSLALTLSSKAHSPLHF.